What follows are 22 T cell receptor beta chains derived from one specimen sequenced in a study of patients and donors after allogeneic stem cell transplantation. TCRdb ran MiXCR on the RT-PCR reads and lists one entry per CDR3 protein. The sample consists of 920,000 or so distinct CDR3 sequences, 15% to 20% of them appearing once. Sequencing used blood, either unsorted or a sorted T cell fraction (not recorded which). The origin of the receptors is a human donor who was either an allogeneic HSCT recipient or a stem cell or donor lymphocyte infusion donor (not recorded which). It is not recorded whose cells these are; they may come from a transplant donor.

Remarks on this clonotype: A read error is possible here, since a much larger clone lies one base away. The chain couples TRBV12-3 or TRBV12-4 to TRBJ2-1; possibly TRBD2 for D (7 bases). The CDR3 runs to 15 residues. The CDR3, as DNA: TGTGCCAGCAGTTTAGCGGGGGGGCCGGCCAATGAGCGGTTCTTC. Translation gives CASSLAGGPANERFF.

This clonotype was picked up a small number of times. The V call is TRBV5-1, the J call TRBJ2-2; 8 nucleotides line up with TRBD2. The CDR3 has 16 residues. V was clipped by 6 bases and J by 2 bases; unmatched bases: 9. Germline CDR1 reads SGHRS; CDR2 reads YFSETQ. CDR3 sequence: CASTSWTSQNTGELFF. The CDR3 coding sequence is TGCGCCAGCACTTCGTGGACTAGCCAAAACACCGGGGAGCTGTTTTTT.

This clonotype occurred many times. V usage is TRBV5-1 and J usage is TRBJ1-4; TRBD1 matches 8 bases. CDR3 length equals 14 residues. Per germline, CDR1 SGHRS and CDR2 YFSETQ. V shed 0 bases, J shed 5 bases, and the junction held 0 bases outside the gene matches. CDR3 nucleotide sequence: TGCGCCAGCAGCTTGGGGACAGGGAATGAAAAACTGTTTTTT. Encoded protein: CASSLGTGNEKLFF.

This rearrangement joins TRBV20-1 to TRBJ2-7; 7 bases fit TRBD1. V was clipped by 4 bases and J by 0 bases; unmatched bases: 9. CDR1 is DFQATT and CDR2 is SNEGSKA in the germline V gene (reference sequence). CDR3 length: 15 residues. The CDR3, as DNA: TGCAGTGCTACGCTGTCCGGGACAGTCTCCTACGAGCAGTACTTC. Its protein is CSATLSGTVSYEQYF.

The CDR3 DNA reads TGTGCCAGCAGTTACTCGTTCTTTCCGACAGGGGCTAAAAACATTCAGTACTTC. Translation: CASSYSFFPTGAKNIQYF. V and J are TRBV6-5 and TRBJ2-4, with TRBD1 matching over 8 bases. Germline loops: CDR1 MNHEY, CDR2 SVGAGI. This CDR3 is built from 18 residues. V shed 0 bases, J shed 4 bases, and the junction held 11 bases outside the gene matches.

There are many counts of this clonotype. This chain joins TRBV29-1 and TRBJ1-1; 9 bases match TRBD1. CDR3 size: 13 residues. Trimming removed 7 bases from V and 4 bases from J; junction bases left unmatched: 7. Germline assignment: CDR1 SQVTM and CDR2 ANQGSEA. This CDR3 is CSARGDRVTEAFF. CDR3 sequence (DNA): TGCAGCGCCAGAGGGGACAGGGTCACTGAAGCTTTCTTT.

The chain has TRBV15 and TRBJ1-1; 9 bases are shared with TRBD1. Germline CDR1 is LNHNV and CDR2 is YYDKDF (reference sequence). V lost 3 bases and J lost 6; bases outside the gene matches: 8. This CDR3 region has 15 residues. CDR3 region: CATSSYRGLGAEAFF. The CDR3 coding sequence is TGTGCCACCAGCAGCTACAGGGGGCTAGGGGCTGAAGCTTTCTTT.

The V call is TRBV11-2, the J call TRBJ2-3; D gene uncertain. The CDR3 runs to 13 residues. Trimming removed 0 bases at V and 6 bases at J, with 7 bases between. The germline CDR1 and CDR2 sequences are SGHAT and FQNNGV. The DNA of the CDR3 is TGTGCCAGCAGCTTAGAGCTTTTCGATACGCAGTATTTT. It encodes CASSLELFDTQYF. The variable domain in full, with the rest retrieved from reference TRBV11-2 and TRBJ2-3, is EAGVAQSPRYKIIEKRQSVAFWCNPISGHATLYWYQQILGQGPKLLIQFQNNGVVDDSQLPKDRFSAERLKGVDSTLKIQPAKLEDSAVYLCASSLELFDTQYFGPGTRLTVL.

This clonotype has only a few counts. This sequence joins TRBV3-1 and TRBJ1-6; the match to TRBD1 covers 8 bases. CDR1 and CDR2 from the germline V gene are LGHDT and YNNKEL (reference sequence). Trimming removed 5 bases from V and 10 bases from J; junction bases left unmatched: 7. There are 14 residues in the CDR3. The CDR3 nucleotides are TGTGCCAGCAGCGCCGACAGGGGTGGATCACCCCTCCACTTT. This sequence encodes CASSADRGGSPLHF.

This clonotype was detected only a few times. The chain carries TRBV25-1 and TRBJ2-7; TRBD1 aligns across 7 bases. Germline V gene data show CDR1 as MGHDK and CDR2 as SYGVNS. Trimming took 7 bases from V and 1 from J; bases not matched to a gene: 7. There are 14 residues in the CDR3. CDR3 coding DNA: TGTGCCAGCAACGCCGGGACAGCTTCCTACGAGCAGTACTTC. Its protein product is CASNAGTASYEQYF.

The chain has TRBV12-3 or TRBV12-4 and TRBJ2-5; the D gene is possibly TRBD2 (6 bases). V was trimmed by 3 bases and J by 5 bases, leaving 13 bases between them. CDR3 length: 14 amino acids. Here the CDR3 DNA reads TGTGCCAGCAGTTTGGAGGACTACGGCGAGACCCAGTACTTC. This gives the protein CASSLEDYGETQYF.

V gene TRBV29-1 combines with J gene TRBJ1-4; no clear D. Trimming removed 6 bases at V and 0 bases at J, with 5 bases between. The CDR3 has 12 residues. The germline CDR1 and CDR2 sequences are SQVTM and ANQGSEA. The CDR3 DNA sequence: TGCAGCGTGCCCGCAACTAATGAAAAACTGTTTTTT. The encoded protein is CSVPATNEKLFF.

The CDR3 DNA reads TGTGCCAGCAGTGACCCGAGGAACACCGGGGAGCTGTTTTTT. Translated: CASSDPRNTGELFF. V and J are TRBV6-2 or TRBV6-3 and TRBJ2-2; D gene ambiguous. The CDR3 sequence is 14 residues long. Germline V gene data show CDR1 as MNHEY and CDR2 as SVGEGT. V lost 5 bases, J lost 1 base, and 8 bases lay in between.

This sequence joins TRBV30 and TRBJ2-2, with D perhaps assigned TRBD1 or TRBD2 (5 bases each). CDR1 and CDR2 from the germline V gene are GTSNPN and SVGIG (reference sequence). Trimming cost V 2 bases and J 0 bases, with 10 bases left between them. This CDR3 has 15 amino acids. The CDR3, as DNA: TGTGCCTGGAGTAAGAGAGGGGCGAACACCGGGGAGCTGTTTTTT. Protein sequence: CAWSKRGANTGELFF.

This clonotype showed up just a few times. The J gene is TRBJ1-1, the V gene TRBV7-3; the D gene is possibly TRBD1 (5 bases). The CDR3 runs 13 residues. Germline loops: CDR1 SGHTA, CDR2 FQGTGA. V gave up 4 bases and J gave up 5 bases, with 11 bases separating them. The CDR3 is CASSSNQGTEAFF. The CDR3 coding sequence is TGTGCCAGCAGCTCCAACCAGGGAACTGAAGCTTTCTTT.

This clonotype was counted many times. The rearrangement uses TRBV28 and TRBJ2-1, with D possibly TRBD1 on 6 matching bases. This CDR3 spans 14 amino acids. V gave up 2 bases and J gave up 6 bases, with 11 bases separating them. Germline loops: CDR1 MDHEN, CDR2 SYDVKM. The CDR3 loop is CASSLVETGNEQFF. In DNA form, the CDR3 reads TGTGCCAGCAGTTTAGTCGAGACAGGCAATGAGCAGTTCTTC. Variable domain in full (rest from reference TRBV28 and TRBJ2-1): DVKVTQSSRYLVKRTGEKVFLECVQDMDHENMFWYRQDPGLGLRLIYFSYDVKMKEKGDIPEGYSVSREKKERFSLILESASTNQTSMYLCASSLVETGNEQFFGPGTRLTVL.

CDR3 sequence reads: CASRGGETGTEAFF. The CDR3 DNA sequence: TGTGCCAGCAGAGGGGGGGAAACGGGGACTGAAGCTTTCTTT. The chain couples TRBV2 to TRBJ1-1; a possible D gene is TRBD1 (6 bases). The germline V gene has CDR1 SNHLY and CDR2 FYNNEI. The CDR3 loop spans 14 amino acids. The V end lost 6 bases, the J end lost 5 bases, and 16 bases lay between the germline ends.

The genes are TRBV28 and TRBJ2-7; D possibly corresponds to TRBD2 (6 bases). V was cut by 6 bases and J by 5 bases, with 20 bases left in between. The CDR3 extends over 15 amino acids. CDR1 MDHEN and CDR2 SYDVKM come from the germline V gene. The CDR3 is CASSLTAGFVDEQYF. CDR3 DNA: TGTGCCAGCAGCCTCACCGCGGGGTTCGTAGACGAGCAGTACTTC.

The chain recombines TRBV3-1 with TRBJ1-6; D possibly corresponds to TRBD1 (6 bases). CDR1 and CDR2 from the germline V gene are LGHDT and YNNKEL (reference sequence). With 7 bases removed from V and 10 bases from J, the gap between germline ends came to 11 bases. The CDR3 runs 12 residues. CDR3 residues: CASTTGPSPLHF. In DNA, the CDR3 is TGTGCCAGCACCACAGGGCCCTCACCCCTCCACTTT.

In this sample, this clonotype turned up a few times. This chain links TRBV5-1 with TRBJ2-1, with 9 bases that match TRBD1. The CDR3 sequence is 16 residues long. Germline V lookup: CDR1 SGHRS, CDR2 YFSETQ. The V segment lost 4 bases and the J segment 9 bases; nucleotides outside the gene matches: 14. The CDR3 sequence: CASSPRTGVGFGEQFF. The CDR3 DNA follows: TGCGCCAGCAGCCCGAGGACAGGGGTGGGGTTTGGTGAGCAGTTCTTC.

CDR3 loop: CAWSVPSGRTDTQYF. For the CDR3, the DNA is TGTGCCTGGAGTGTACCTAGCGGGAGAACAGATACGCAGTATTTT. The V gene is TRBV30, the J gene TRBJ2-3; 10 bases align to TRBD2. V lost 0 bases to trimming and J lost 3 bases; unmatched junction nucleotides: 3. CDR1 GTSNPN and CDR2 SVGIG come from the germline V gene (reference sequence). The CDR3 is 15 residues long.

This sequence joins TRBV4-3 and TRBJ1-2; possibly TRBD1 for D (5 bases). Per germline, CDR1 LGHNA and CDR2 YSLEER. Trimming stripped 1 base from V and 6 bases from J, with 9 bases between. The CDR3 loop spans 13 amino acids. The DNA for the CDR3 is TGCGCCAGCAGCCAAGTTGAAGGGGATGGCTACACCTTC. Translating gives CASSQVEGDGYTF.